This note documents a single T cell receptor (beta chain) sequence. The CDR3 consists of 14 residues. Trimming pared 6 bases from V and 1 base from J, leaving 12 bases between. The germline V gene has CDR1 MNHEY and CDR2 SVGAGI. Some clones are missing from TCRdb's copy, which holds only in-frame ones; the method was immunoSEQ multiplex PCR. The data hold approximately 190,000 clones, with almost 85% observed a single time. The record originates from a study of blood T cell repertoires in COVID-19. For the study at large: Material from acute and convalescent COVID-19 was sourced from the United States, Italy and Spain.

The source material was peripheral blood. This TCR came from a woman in her 70s with active or convalescent COVID-19. The V and J genes are TRBV6-5 and TRBJ2-5, with a weak D call TRBD1 (6 bases). CDR3 nucleotide sequence: TGTGCCAGCAGGCCCACAGGGTTCCAAGAGACCCAGTACTTC. It is translated as CASRPTGFQETQYF.